The 29 T cell receptor beta chains below come from one sample, sequenced in a study of post-analysis software for immune sequencing data. Whole-study results and caveats: In patients, TRBV5-6, TRBV5-1 and TRBV20-1 belonged to roughly 5 TRBV segments found more frequently than in controls.

The TCR beta cDNA libraries contained unique molecular identifiers. A single record per CDR3 protein comes from TCRdb applying MiXCR to the PCR reads. The repertoire holds some 370,000 distinct CDR3 sequences, with approximately 38% as singletons. These TCRs' antigens remain unknown. What was sequenced was blood. The receptors were gathered from a girl aged 5 to 17 with multiple sclerosis.

A few counts support this clonotype. The rearrangement joins TRBV5-1 to TRBJ1-2, with a possible D match to TRBD1 (6 bases). This CDR3 contains 14 residues. Germline-derived CDR1 and CDR2 are SGHRS and YFSETQ. V dropped 0 bases and J dropped 8 bases, with 14 bases sitting between them. Here the CDR3 DNA reads TGCGCCAGCAGCTTGGTCGGGGGCGCAGAGGGCTACACCTTC. It codes for CASSLVGGAEGYTF.

The chain carries TRBV11-2 and TRBJ2-7, with D possibly matching TRBD1 (6 bases). The CDR3 covers 11 residues. V lost 4 bases, J lost 6 bases, and 7 bases lay in between. Germline V gives CDR1 SGHAT, CDR2 FQNNGV. The CDR3 sequence: CASSSGAEQYF. The CDR3 nucleotides are TGTGCCAGCAGCTCAGGGGCCGAGCAGTACTTC.

CDR3 DNA: TGTGCCAGCAGCCAACTTCTAGGGACAGGGAATGGCTACACCTTC. Amino acid sequence: CASSQLLGTGNGYTF. The chain links TRBV6-6 to TRBJ1-2; TRBD1 agrees at 9 bases. V lost 6 bases, J lost 6 bases, and 11 bases stayed unmatched. Looked up from germline, CDR1 is MNHNY and CDR2 is SVGAGI (reference sequence). The CDR3 has 15 residues.

Remarks on this clonotype: The germline gene is not matched at one end of the junction; a read error may be the cause. The rearrangement uses TRBV7-9 and TRBJ1-1; D is possibly TRBD1 (5 bases). Germline lookup yields CDR1 SEHNR and CDR2 FQNEAQ (reference sequence). The CDR3 runs 15 residues. The CDR3 protein is CSSSLAPTGNTEAFF. The CDR3 DNA reads as TGTTCCAGCAGCTTAGCCCCCACAGGGAACACTGAAGCTTTCTTT.

This clonotype was counted only a few times. The chain carries TRBV20-1 and TRBJ2-7; D not certain. In germline, CDR1 is DFQATT, CDR2 SNEGSKA (reference sequence). The CDR3 is 13 residues long. V shed 0 bases and J shed 3 bases, with 9 bases lying between them. This CDR3 reads CSARDPSSYEQYF. For the CDR3, the DNA is TGCAGTGCTAGAGATCCGAGCAGCTACGAGCAGTACTTC.

This chain joins TRBV2 and TRBJ2-7, with 9 bases identical to TRBD1. With V trimmed by 7 bases and J by 5 bases, 6 bases remained unmatched. Germline values: CDR1 SNHLY, CDR2 FYNNEI. The CDR3 contains 13 residues. The CDR3 DNA follows: TGTGCCAGCAAGGGACAGGGCCCCAACGAGCAGTACTTC. Protein product: CASKGQGPNEQYF.

J is TRBJ1-4 and V is TRBV6-2 or TRBV6-3; D not resolved. V was pared by 2 bases and J by 8 bases, with 9 bases between. The CDR3 has 13 amino acids. Germline V gene sequence: CDR1 MNHEY, CDR2 SVGEGT. CDR3: CASSYRRGEKLFF. CDR3 sequence (DNA): TGTGCCAGCAGTTACCGCAGAGGCGAAAAACTGTTTTTT.

The table lists this clonotype with many counts. The chain couples TRBV7-2 to TRBJ2-5; 7 bases are a match to TRBD2. CDR1 is SGHTA, CDR2 FQGNSA, per germline. V lost 2 bases and J lost 5; bases outside the gene matches: 8. The CDR3 is made up of 15 amino acids. CDR3 in DNA: TGTGCCAGCAGCTTACGGTGGGGGGGAGGGGAGACCCAGTACTTC. This codes for CASSLRWGGGETQYF.

This clonotype was counted between two and nine times. The gene calls are TRBV4-3 and TRBJ2-3; TRBD2 matches at 8 bases. The CDR3 is made up of 17 amino acids. Trimming cost V 5 bases and J 4 bases; bases outside gene matches: 14. Germline V gives CDR1 LGHNA, CDR2 YSLEER. CDR3 region: CASSSDSGRGAPDTQYF. In DNA form, the CDR3 reads TGCGCCAGCAGCTCTGATTCCGGGCGGGGGGCACCAGATACGCAGTATTTT.

Only a few counts were recorded for this clonotype. The chain has TRBV5-1 and TRBJ2-5, with D possibly matching TRBD2 (6 bases). The germline V gene has CDR1 SGHRS and CDR2 YFSETQ. This CDR3 comprises 17 residues. Trimming left V 0 bases short and J 5 bases short, with 20 bases between. The CDR3 protein is CASSLATSRYGGETQYF. In DNA, the CDR3 is TGCGCCAGCAGCTTGGCCACTAGCCGGTACGGCGGGGAGACCCAGTACTTC. The complete variable domain, with remaining parts taken from reference TRBV5-1 and TRBJ2-5, reads KAGVTQTPRYLIKTRGQQVTLSCSPISGHRSVSWYQQTPGQGLQFLFEYFSETQRNKGNFPGRFSGRQFSNSRSEMNVSTLELGDSALYLCASSLATSRYGGETQYFGPGTRLLVL.

Only a few counts were recorded for this clonotype. The CDR3 here is CASSRLAGTSYNEQFF. The CDR3 coding sequence is TGTGCCAGCAGCCGACTAGCGGGGACTTCCTACAATGAGCAGTTCTTC. The rearrangement uses TRBV6-1 and TRBJ2-1; 11 bases fit TRBD2. The CDR3 has 16 residues. Germline V lookup: CDR1 MNHNS, CDR2 SASEGT. V lost 6 bases and J lost 1; bases outside the gene matches: 5.

This rearrangement joins TRBV7-2 to TRBJ2-4, with a possible D match to TRBD1 (6 bases). Germline V lookup: CDR1 SGHTA, CDR2 FQGNSA. Trimming removed 1 base at V and 13 bases at J, with 17 bases between. The CDR3 is 14 residues long. CDR3 in DNA: TGTGCCAGCAGCTTAGAAGCCTCTGGGGGCAGGCAGTACTTC. Translation: CASSLEASGGRQYF.

This chain uses TRBV5-6 with TRBJ2-7; unclear D gene. Trimming removed 3 bases at V and 2 bases at J, with 12 bases between. The CDR3 runs to 14 residues. Germline CDR1 and CDR2: SGHDT and YYEEEE. The CDR3 DNA sequence: TGTGCCAGCAGCTCTGTCCGGCGACCCTACGAGCAGTACTTC. Translation gives CASSSVRRPYEQYF.

The chain recombines TRBV15 with TRBJ2-3; tentatively, D is TRBD1 (5 bases). Trimming shortened V by 1 base and J by 4 bases, and 9 bases separated the two germline ends. Germline V CDR1 and CDR2: LNHNV, YYDKDF (reference sequence). This CDR3 contains 14 residues. CDR3 in DNA: TGTGCCACCAGCAGAGCAGGGTGGTCAGATACGCAGTATTTT. Protein product: CATSRAGWSDTQYF.

This clonotype has a handful of counts. This chain connects TRBV7-2 to TRBJ2-5; 7 bases fit TRBD1. The V and J ends lost 4 bases and 5 bases, in that order; junction bases with no gene match: 4. CDR1 is SGHTA, CDR2 FQGNSA, per germline. CDR3 length: 13 residues. The CDR3 protein is CASSSDRAETQYF. The CDR3 DNA reads as TGTGCCAGCAGCTCAGACAGGGCTGAGACCCAGTACTTC. The full variable domain, completed using reference TRBV7-2 and TRBJ2-5, is GAGVSQSPSNKVTEKGKDVELRCDPISGHTALYWYRQSLGQGLEFLIYFQGNSAPDKSGLPSDRFSAERTGGSVSTLTIQRTQQEDSAVYLCASSSDRAETQYFGPGTRLLVL.

J is TRBJ2-7 and V is TRBV20-1, with D possibly TRBD1 on 6 matching bases. The germline CDR1 and CDR2 sequences are DFQATT and SNEGSKA (reference sequence). V was clipped by 5 bases and J by 7 bases, with 12 bases between them. The CDR3 extends over 11 amino acids. CDR3 nucleotides: TGCAGTGCTCCGAGGGGGAAAGAGCAGTACTTC. The encoded protein is CSAPRGKEQYF.

This clonotype was observed a handful of times. The chain recombines TRBV5-6 with TRBJ2-3; 9 positions agree with TRBD1. V was pared by 7 bases and J by 4 bases, with 4 bases of the junction left unmatched. CDR1 is SGHDT, CDR2 YYEEEE, per germline. CDR3 length: 13 residues. The CDR3 DNA follows: TGTGCCAGCGGGGACAGGGCAGCAGATACGCAGTATTTT. Its translation: CASGDRAADTQYF.

This chain uses TRBV9 with TRBJ2-1, with no clear D. V lost 0 bases and J 0 bases, leaving 10 bases between the germline ends. This CDR3 spans 16 amino acids. Germline CDR1 is SGDLS and CDR2 is YYNGEE. The CDR3 sequence is CASSVDGSRSYNEQFF. DNA for the CDR3: TGTGCCAGCAGCGTAGATGGTAGCCGCTCCTACAATGAGCAGTTCTTC.

The chain uses TRBV3-1 and TRBJ2-3, with 12 bases identical to TRBD2. The CDR3 spans 17 residues. The ends lost 1 base at V and 2 bases at J; junction bases unmatched: 4. Germline V lookup: CDR1 LGHDT, CDR2 YNNKEL (reference sequence). Written as DNA, the CDR3 is TGTGCCAGCAGCCAAGGGACTAGCGGGGTTAACACAGATACGCAGTATTTT. It encodes CASSQGTSGVNTDTQYF.

The chain employs TRBV24-1 and TRBJ1-5; a weak D match, TRBD1 (6 bases). V lost 4 bases and J lost 0, with 12 bases in between. Germline CDR1 is KGHDR and CDR2 is SFDVKD. This CDR3 has 16 amino acids. The CDR3 loop is CATSDSGEYSNQPQHF. In DNA, the CDR3 is TGTGCCACCAGTGACTCAGGGGAGTATAGCAATCAGCCCCAGCATTTT.

This clonotype has just a few counts. The V call is TRBV12-3 or TRBV12-4, the J call TRBJ1-5, with D perhaps TRBD1 (5 bases). V lost 6 bases to trimming and J lost 5 bases, with 14 bases between them. The CDR3 has 14 residues. The chain's CDR3 is CASRYRGSDQPQHF. The DNA for the CDR3 is TGTGCCAGCAGGTATCGGGGGTCAGATCAGCCCCAGCATTTT.

The rearrangement uses TRBV5-5 and TRBJ1-4; maybe TRBD1 (5 bases). Deletions cut 3 bases from V and 0 bases from J, with 15 bases between. The V gene's germline CDR1 is SGHKS and CDR2 YYEKEE (reference sequence). CDR3 length: 17 amino acids. CDR3 in amino acids: CASSSGGGGATNEKLFF. The CDR3 DNA sequence: TGTGCCAGCAGCTCTGGCGGGGGGGGAGCAACTAATGAAAAACTGTTTTTT.

There are a few counts of this clonotype. The CDR3, as DNA: TGTGCCAGCAGTCGGGACAGCCGGGACGAGCAGTACTTC. As protein: CASSRDSRDEQYF. This chain connects TRBV6-6 to TRBJ2-7, with 7 bases aligning to TRBD1. The CDR3 length is 13 residues. The V and J ends lost 5 bases and 5 bases, in that order; junction bases with no gene match: 6. Germline CDR1 is MNHNY and CDR2 is SVGAGI (reference sequence).

Note on this clonotype: A junction end diverges from the germline sequence, so it may reflect a read error. This chain uses TRBV11-2 with TRBJ2-7; 7 bases fit TRBD1. The length of the CDR3 is 16 residues. Germline V gene lookup returns CDR1 SGHAT and CDR2 FQNNGV. The CDR3 coding sequence is TGTGCCAGCAGCCCCCTAAACCGGGACAGAACCTACAAGCAGTACTTC. It is translated as CASSPLNRDRTYKQYF.

The chain links TRBV28 to TRBJ2-3; no clear D gene. V was pared by 7 bases and J by 2 bases, with 10 bases between. Per the germline V gene, CDR1 is MDHEN and CDR2 is SYDVKM. The CDR3 covers 13 residues. The CDR3 loop reads CASMGLNTDTQYF. The DNA of the CDR3 is TGTGCCAGCATGGGTCTGAACACAGATACGCAGTATTTT. The whole variable domain, remainder taken from reference TRBV28 and TRBJ2-3, is DVKVTQSSRYLVKRTGEKVFLECVQDMDHENMFWYRQDPGLGLRLIYFSYDVKMKEKGDIPEGYSVSREKKERFSLILESASTNQTSMYLCASMGLNTDTQYFGPGTRLTVL.

The chain uses TRBV12-3 or TRBV12-4 and TRBJ1-6; 10 bases align to TRBD1. The CDR3 is 15 amino acids. Germline trimming cut 6 bases from V and 6 bases from J; bases unmatched to any gene: 5. DNA of the CDR3: TGTGCCAGCAGCCCGACAGGGGGCTCTAATTCACCCCTCCACTTT. It encodes CASSPTGGSNSPLHF.

The chain links TRBV5-8 to TRBJ2-1; D not resolved. Trimming took 2 bases from V and 8 from J, leaving 14 bases between them. Germline V gives CDR1 SGHTS, CDR2 YDEGEE. CDR3 length: 14 amino acids. The CDR3 DNA follows: TGTGCCAGCAGCTTCCGGGTCCCGGAAGATGAGCAGTTCTTC. It yields the protein CASSFRVPEDEQFF.

The chain joins TRBV7-9 to TRBJ1-2; D call uncertain. The CDR3 totals 14 residues. Germline-derived CDR1 and CDR2 are SEHNR and FQNEAQ (reference sequence). The V end was cut by 5 bases, the J end by 4 bases, with 14 bases between. CDR3 sequence reads: CASSPPLTSYGYTF. CDR3 in DNA: TGTGCCAGCAGCCCCCCGTTAACGAGCTATGGCTACACCTTC.

This clonotype turned up a few times. This rearrangement joins TRBV2 to TRBJ2-7; D perhaps matches TRBD2 (6 bases). With 6 bases removed from V and 3 bases from J, the gap between germline ends came to 9 bases. The CDR3 totals 12 residues. Germline V gene data show CDR1 as SNHLY and CDR2 as FYNNEI. The CDR3 sequence: CASSGDCYEQYF. The CDR3 DNA reads TGTGCCAGCAGCGGGGACTGCTACGAGCAGTACTTC.